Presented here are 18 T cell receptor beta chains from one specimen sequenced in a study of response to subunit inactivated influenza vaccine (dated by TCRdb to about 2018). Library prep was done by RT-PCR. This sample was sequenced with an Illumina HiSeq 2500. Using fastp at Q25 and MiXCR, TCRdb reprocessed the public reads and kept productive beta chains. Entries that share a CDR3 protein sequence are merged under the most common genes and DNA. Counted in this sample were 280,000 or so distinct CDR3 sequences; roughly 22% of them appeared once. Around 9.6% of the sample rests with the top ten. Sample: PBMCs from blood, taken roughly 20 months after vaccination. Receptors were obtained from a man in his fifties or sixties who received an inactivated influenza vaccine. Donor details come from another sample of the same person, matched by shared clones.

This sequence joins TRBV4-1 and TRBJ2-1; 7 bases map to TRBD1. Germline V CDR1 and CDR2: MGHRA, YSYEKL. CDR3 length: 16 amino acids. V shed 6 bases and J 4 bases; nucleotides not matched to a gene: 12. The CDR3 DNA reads TGCGCCAGCAGATCGACAGGGCTGCGAAGATACAATGAGCAGTTCTTC. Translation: CASRSTGLRRYNEQFF.

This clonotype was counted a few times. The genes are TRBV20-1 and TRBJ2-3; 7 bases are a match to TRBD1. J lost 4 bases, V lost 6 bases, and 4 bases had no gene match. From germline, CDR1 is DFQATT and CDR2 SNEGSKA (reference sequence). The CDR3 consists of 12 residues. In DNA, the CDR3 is TGCAGTGCGGACGGGACAGCAGATACGCAGTATTTT. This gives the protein CSADGTADTQYF.

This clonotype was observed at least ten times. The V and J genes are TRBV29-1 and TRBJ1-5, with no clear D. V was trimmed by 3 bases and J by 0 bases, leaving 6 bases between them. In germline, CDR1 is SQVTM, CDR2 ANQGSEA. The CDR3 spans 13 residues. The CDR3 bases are TGCAGCGTTGAGGAAAATAGCAATCAGCCCCAGCATTTT. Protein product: CSVEENSNQPQHF.

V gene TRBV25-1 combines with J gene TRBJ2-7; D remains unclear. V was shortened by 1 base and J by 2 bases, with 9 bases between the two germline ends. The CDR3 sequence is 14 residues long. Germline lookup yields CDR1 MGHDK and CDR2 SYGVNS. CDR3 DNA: TGTGCCAGCAGTGAATTTGGCGGTACCTACGAGCAGTACTTC. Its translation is CASSEFGGTYEQYF.

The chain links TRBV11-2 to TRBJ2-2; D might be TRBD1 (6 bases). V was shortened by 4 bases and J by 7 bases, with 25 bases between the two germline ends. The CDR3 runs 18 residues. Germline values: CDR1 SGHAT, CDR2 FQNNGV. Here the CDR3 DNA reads TGTGCCAGCAGCTCAATGGTCCTTAACAGGGTCGGTGTCGGGGAGCTGTTTTTT. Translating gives CASSSMVLNRVGVGELFF.

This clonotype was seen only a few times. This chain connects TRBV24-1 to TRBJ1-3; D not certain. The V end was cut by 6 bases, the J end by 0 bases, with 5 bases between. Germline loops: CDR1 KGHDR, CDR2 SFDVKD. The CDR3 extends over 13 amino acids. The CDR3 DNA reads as TGTGCCACCAGTATGACCTCTGGAAACACCATATATTTT. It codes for CATSMTSGNTIYF.

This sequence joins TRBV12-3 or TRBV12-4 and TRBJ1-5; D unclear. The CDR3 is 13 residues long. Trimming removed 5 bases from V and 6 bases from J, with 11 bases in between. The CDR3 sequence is CASSTDFPQPQHF. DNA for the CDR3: TGTGCCAGCAGTACAGATTTCCCTCAGCCCCAGCATTTT.

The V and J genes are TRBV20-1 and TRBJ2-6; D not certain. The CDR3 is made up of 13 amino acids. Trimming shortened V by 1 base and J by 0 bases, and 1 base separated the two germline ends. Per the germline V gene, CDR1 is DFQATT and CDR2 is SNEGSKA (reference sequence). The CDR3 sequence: CSARGSGANVLTF. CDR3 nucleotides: TGCAGTGCTAGAGGCTCTGGGGCCAACGTCCTGACTTTC.

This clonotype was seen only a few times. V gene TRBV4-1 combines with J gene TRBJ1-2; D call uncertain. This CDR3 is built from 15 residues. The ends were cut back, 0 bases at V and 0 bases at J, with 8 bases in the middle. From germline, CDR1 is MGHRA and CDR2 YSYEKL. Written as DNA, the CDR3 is TGCGCCAGCAGCCAAGAAACAAGAGCTAACTATGGCTACACCTTC. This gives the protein CASSQETRANYGYTF.

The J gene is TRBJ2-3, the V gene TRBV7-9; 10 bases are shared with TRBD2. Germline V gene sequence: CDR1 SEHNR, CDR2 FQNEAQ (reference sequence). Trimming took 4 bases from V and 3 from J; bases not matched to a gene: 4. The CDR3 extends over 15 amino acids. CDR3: CASSSLAGVTDTQYF. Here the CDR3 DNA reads TGTGCCAGCAGCTCCCTAGCGGGAGTTACAGATACGCAGTATTTT.

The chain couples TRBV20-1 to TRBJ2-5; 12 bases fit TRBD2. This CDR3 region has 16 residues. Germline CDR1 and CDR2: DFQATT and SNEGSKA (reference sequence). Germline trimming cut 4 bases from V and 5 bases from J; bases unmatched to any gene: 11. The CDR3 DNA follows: TGCAGTGCTATCCCTTCACTAGCGGGAGGTCGCGAGACCCAGTACTTC. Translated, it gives CSAIPSLAGGRETQYF.

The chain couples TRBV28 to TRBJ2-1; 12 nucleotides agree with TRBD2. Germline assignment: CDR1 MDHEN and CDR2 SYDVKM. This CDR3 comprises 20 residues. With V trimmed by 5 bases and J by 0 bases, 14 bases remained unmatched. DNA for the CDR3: TGTGCCAGCAGTCCGTATCGACTAGCGGGGGCCCGGAGCTCCTACAATGAGCAGTTCTTC. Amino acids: CASSPYRLAGARSSYNEQFF. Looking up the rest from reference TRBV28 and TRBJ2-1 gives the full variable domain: DVKVTQSSRYLVKRTGEKVFLECVQDMDHENMFWYRQDPGLGLRLIYFSYDVKMKEKGDIPEGYSVSREKKERFSLILESASTNQTSMYLCASSPYRLAGARSSYNEQFFGPGTRLTVL.

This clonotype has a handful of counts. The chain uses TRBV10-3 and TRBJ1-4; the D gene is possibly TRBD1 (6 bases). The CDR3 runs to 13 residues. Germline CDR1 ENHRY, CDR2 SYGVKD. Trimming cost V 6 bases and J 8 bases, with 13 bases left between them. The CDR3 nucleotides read TGTGCCATCAGCGTCACGGGGGGCGAAAAACTGTTTTTT. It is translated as CAISVTGGEKLFF.

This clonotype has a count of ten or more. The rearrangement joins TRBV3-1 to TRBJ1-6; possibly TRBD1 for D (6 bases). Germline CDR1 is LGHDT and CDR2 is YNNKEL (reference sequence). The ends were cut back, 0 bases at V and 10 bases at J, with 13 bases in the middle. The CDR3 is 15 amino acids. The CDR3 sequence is CASSQDWQGKSPLHF. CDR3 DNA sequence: TGTGCCAGCAGCCAAGATTGGCAGGGGAAATCACCCCTCCACTTT.

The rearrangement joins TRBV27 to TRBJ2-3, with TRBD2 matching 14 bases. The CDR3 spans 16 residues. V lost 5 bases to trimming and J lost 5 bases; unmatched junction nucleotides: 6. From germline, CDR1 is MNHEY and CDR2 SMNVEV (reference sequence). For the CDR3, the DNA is TGTGCCAGCAGTCAGGGACTAGCGGGAGACGTAGATACGCAGTATTTT. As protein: CASSQGLAGDVDTQYF.

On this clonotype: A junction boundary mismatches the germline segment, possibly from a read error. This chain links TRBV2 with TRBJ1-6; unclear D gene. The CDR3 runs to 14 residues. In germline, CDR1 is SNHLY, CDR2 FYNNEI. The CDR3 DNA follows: TGTGCCAGCAGGGCAGAAATGGAAGGTTCACCCGTCCACTTT. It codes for CASRAEMEGSPVHF.

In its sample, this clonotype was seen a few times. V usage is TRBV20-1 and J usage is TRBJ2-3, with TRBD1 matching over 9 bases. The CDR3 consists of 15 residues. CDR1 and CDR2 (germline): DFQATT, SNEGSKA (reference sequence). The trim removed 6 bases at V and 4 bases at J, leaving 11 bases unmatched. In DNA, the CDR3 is TGCAGTGCCAACGTATACAGGGGGCCTGCAGATACGCAGTATTTT. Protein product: CSANVYRGPADTQYF.

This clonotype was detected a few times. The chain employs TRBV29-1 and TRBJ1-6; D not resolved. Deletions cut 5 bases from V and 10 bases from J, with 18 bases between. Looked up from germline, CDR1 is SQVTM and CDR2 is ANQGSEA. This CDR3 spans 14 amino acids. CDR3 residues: CSVSSTGPGSPLHF. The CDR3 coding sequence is TGCAGCGTTTCCTCGACCGGGCCCGGCTCACCCCTCCACTTT.